The 31 T cell receptor beta chains reported below all come from one sample, sequenced in a study of identical twins. In TCRdb, the 5' RACE reads were re-called with MiXCR into one record per CDR3 protein. The repertoire consists of some 320,000 distinct CDR3 sequences, with over 9% occurring once and the leading ten covering 7.2%. The data also belong to a second study, concerning yellow fever vaccine responses in identical twins.

The sequencing sample was made of CD8+ T cells sorted from blood. The receptors shown here come from a woman younger than 35 in good health.

The table lists this clonotype with many counts. The chain has TRBV25-1 and TRBJ2-5, with 9 nucleotides matching TRBD1. V gave up 1 base and J gave up 3 bases; unmatched junction bases: 9. Germline V gene sequence: CDR1 MGHDK, CDR2 SYGVNS. The CDR3 spans 17 residues. In DNA, the CDR3 is TGTGCCAGCAGTGAATGGGGACAGGGCCTCGGGGAAGAGACCCAGTACTTC. As protein: CASSEWGQGLGEETQYF.

The chain joins TRBV20-1 to TRBJ2-3; tentatively, D is TRBD2 (6 bases). Trimming removed 2 bases at V and 5 bases at J, with 11 bases between. From germline, CDR1 is DFQATT and CDR2 SNEGSKA (reference sequence). This CDR3 is built from 13 residues. The CDR3 protein is CSARSLGGDTQYF. The CDR3, as DNA: TGCAGTGCTAGATCCCTCGGGGGAGATACGCAGTATTTT.

This clonotype has more than one count but fewer than ten. The V and J genes are TRBV13 and TRBJ1-2; no clear D. The CDR3 extends over 15 amino acids. The germline CDR1 and CDR2 sequences are PRHDT and FYEKMQ (reference sequence). V dropped 1 base and J dropped 6 bases, with 15 bases sitting between them. DNA for the CDR3: TGTGCCAGCAGCTTAGTCCCAGGCAGGTGGGATGGCTACACCTTC. Protein: CASSLVPGRWDGYTF.

The rearrangement joins TRBV13 to TRBJ2-7; 8 nucleotides agree with TRBD1. CDR1 PRHDT and CDR2 FYEKMQ come from the germline V gene (reference sequence). CDR3 length: 14 amino acids. With V trimmed by 5 bases and J by 4 bases, 7 bases remained unmatched. CDR3 in amino acids: CASSKPGQEYEQYV. The CDR3 DNA reads as TGTGCCAGCAGCAAACCGGGACAGGAGTACGAGCAGTACGTC.

This clonotype showed up just a few times. For the CDR3, the DNA is TGCGCCAGCAGCTTGTGGACTAGCGGGAGCGACGAGCAGTACTTC. Protein product: CASSLWTSGSDEQYF. The chain is built from TRBV5-1 and TRBJ2-7; 13 positions match TRBD2. The CDR3 contains 15 residues. The V gene's germline CDR1 is SGHRS and CDR2 YFSETQ. V lost 1 base to trimming and J lost 5 bases; unmatched junction nucleotides: 3.

This clonotype was picked up a small number of times. The chain joins TRBV20-1 to TRBJ1-5; tentative D call: TRBD1 (5 bases). The CDR3 is 13 amino acids. Germline V lookup: CDR1 DFQATT, CDR2 SNEGSKA (reference sequence). V was trimmed by 3 bases and J by 5 bases, leaving 11 bases between them. The CDR3 region has the DNA TGCAGTGCTAGTGGGGGGATTTATCAGCCCCAGCATTTT. Residues: CSASGGIYQPQHF.

This chain joins TRBV12-3 or TRBV12-4 and TRBJ1-1; the D is unclear. Trimming shortened V by 2 bases and J by 3 bases, and 10 bases separated the two germline ends. The length of the CDR3 is 14 residues. The CDR3 reads CASSLRGKDTEAFF. The CDR3 bases are TGTGCCAGCAGTTTACGGGGAAAGGACACTGAAGCTTTCTTT.

This clonotype appeared many times. The CDR3 loop reads CASSEVPGGRLDTGELFF. The CDR3 region has the DNA TGTGCCAGCAGTGAAGTCCCGGGAGGGCGATTAGACACCGGGGAGCTGTTTTTT. The rearrangement joins TRBV6-1 to TRBJ2-2; 8 bases line up with TRBD2. There are 18 residues in the CDR3. J lost 3 bases, V lost 1 base, and 10 bases had no gene match. Per germline, CDR1 MNHNS and CDR2 SASEGT.

The rearrangement joins TRBV3-1 to TRBJ1-2; a possible D gene is TRBD1 (6 bases). The CDR3 totals 13 residues. Germline V CDR1 and CDR2: LGHDT, YNNKEL (reference sequence). With 5 bases removed from V and 8 bases from J, the gap between germline ends came to 15 bases. The DNA of the CDR3 is TGTGCCAGCAGCAGGGACAACGCGGGAGGCTACACCTTC. Its translation: CASSRDNAGGYTF.

Many counts were recorded for this clonotype. The chain recombines TRBV27 with TRBJ2-2, with D unresolved. The CDR3 runs 12 residues. CDR1 is MNHEY and CDR2 is SMNVEV in the germline V gene (reference sequence). Trimming took 5 bases from V and 6 from J, leaving 7 bases between them. This CDR3 reads CASSPNSGELFF. CDR3 coding DNA: TGTGCCAGCAGTCCAAACTCCGGGGAGCTGTTTTTT.

Sample share makes this clonotype medium-sized. The rearrangement links TRBV20-1 to TRBJ2-1; 9 nucleotides align to TRBD2. Germline loops: CDR1 DFQATT, CDR2 SNEGSKA (reference sequence). This CDR3 contains 15 residues. Losses at the gene ends were 3 bases for V and 6 bases for J; bases not matched to a gene: 9. The CDR3 protein is CSARVREGTSNEQFF. CDR3 DNA: TGCAGTGCTAGGGTGCGGGAGGGAACGTCCAATGAGCAGTTCTTC.

The chain couples TRBV5-1 to TRBJ2-7; no definite D call. The V end lost 0 bases, the J end lost 0 bases, and 10 bases lay between the germline ends. From germline, CDR1 is SGHRS and CDR2 YFSETQ. This CDR3 has 15 residues. CDR3 in DNA: TGCGCCAGCAGCTTGGGGCCTGGCCCCTCCTACGAGCAGTACTTC. Translated: CASSLGPGPSYEQYF.

The chain employs TRBV12-3 or TRBV12-4 and TRBJ2-7; TRBD1 matches 7 bases. The CDR3 spans 15 residues. V gave up 6 bases and J gave up 3 bases; unmatched junction bases: 11. The CDR3 DNA reads TGTGCCAGCAGCCGACAGGGAAACTCTTTCTACGAGCAGTACTTC. Residues: CASSRQGNSFYEQYF.

The sample holds many counts of this clonotype. The chain employs TRBV7-9 and TRBJ2-1; TRBD2 is a possible D gene (6 bases). Germline-derived CDR1 and CDR2 are SEHNR and FQNEAQ (reference sequence). The CDR3 extends over 16 amino acids. V shed 5 bases and J shed 0 bases, with 14 bases lying between them. The CDR3: CASSGGAVSSYNEQFF. CDR3 in DNA: TGTGCCAGCAGCGGCGGGGCGGTTAGCTCCTACAATGAGCAGTTCTTC.

This chain connects TRBV18 to TRBJ2-7; D is unclear. CDR3 length: 15 amino acids. Germline-derived CDR1 and CDR2 are KGHSH and LQKENI. V was clipped by 4 bases and J by 7 bases, with 20 bases between them. As DNA, the CDR3 is TGTGCCAGCTCACGCAACCGGGCCCGCCTCAAGGAGCAGTACGTC. It translates to CASSRNRARLKEQYV.

The genes are TRBV27 and TRBJ2-6; TRBD2 matches at 11 bases. V was pared by 2 bases and J by 7 bases, with 10 bases of the junction left unmatched. The CDR3 length is 18 residues. From germline, CDR1 is MNHEY and CDR2 SMNVEV (reference sequence). The DNA of the CDR3 is TGTGCCAGCAGTTTAGTTAGCGGGGGGGCTTACGGTGCCAACGTCCTGACTTTC. The encoded protein is CASSLVSGGAYGANVLTF.

The chain joins TRBV27 to TRBJ2-1; the match to TRBD2 covers 9 bases. Germline loops: CDR1 MNHEY, CDR2 SMNVEV (reference sequence). Losses at the gene ends were 8 bases for V and 3 bases for J; bases not matched to a gene: 8. The CDR3 has 15 amino acids. CDR3 residues: CASAPGLASYNEQFF. The CDR3 DNA follows: TGTGCCAGCGCACCCGGACTAGCGAGCTACAATGAGCAGTTCTTC.

V is TRBV5-1 and J is TRBJ2-1; 9 bases are shared with TRBD2. The V and J ends lost 1 base and 3 bases, in that order; junction bases with no gene match: 5. The CDR3 runs to 16 residues. Germline V gene sequence: CDR1 SGHRS, CDR2 YFSETQ. CDR3 protein: CASSLYGTSSYNEQFF. CDR3 nucleotides: TGCGCCAGCAGCTTGTACGGGACTAGCAGCTACAATGAGCAGTTCTTC.

The chain combines TRBV15 with TRBJ2-5; no clear D gene. This CDR3 is 15 amino acids long. CDR1 and CDR2 (germline): LNHNV, YYDKDF (reference sequence). Trimming shortened V by 0 bases and J by 1 base, and 9 bases separated the two germline ends. DNA for the CDR3: TGTGCCACCAGCAGAGATAAGGGCAGCCAAGAGACCCAGTACTTC. Translating gives CATSRDKGSQETQYF.

This clonotype appeared a few times. The rearrangement links TRBV4-1 to TRBJ1-1; 8 bases agree with TRBD1. Germline lookup yields CDR1 MGHRA and CDR2 YSYEKL. The CDR3 extends over 16 amino acids. Trimming took 1 base from V and 4 from J; bases not matched to a gene: 8. CDR3 nucleotides: TGCGCCAGCAGCCAAGGAAGGCAGGGGGCGGTCACTGAAGCTTTCTTT. It yields the protein CASSQGRQGAVTEAFF.

This clonotype was seen only a few times. V and J are TRBV19 and TRBJ2-1; D is ambiguous. CDR3 length equals 13 residues. CDR1 and CDR2 (germline): LNHDA, SQIVND (reference sequence). V was trimmed by 2 bases and J by 7 bases, leaving 9 bases between them. The CDR3: CASSIRDRNEQFF. The CDR3 DNA reads as TGTGCCAGTAGTATAAGAGATAGGAATGAGCAGTTCTTC.

This clonotype was seen at least ten times. The chain recombines TRBV12-3 or TRBV12-4 with TRBJ1-5; D gene ambiguous. CDR3 size: 11 residues. Deletions cut 3 bases from V and 7 bases from J, with 4 bases between. The CDR3 region has the DNA TGTGCCAGCAGTTTTGGCCAGCCCCAGCATTTT. Encoded protein: CASSFGQPQHF.

The table lists this clonotype with many counts. This rearrangement joins TRBV7-8 to TRBJ2-7; TRBD1 might be the D (5 bases). The CDR3 length is 16 residues. V lost 5 bases and J lost 4, with 21 bases in between. Germline V gives CDR1 SGHVS, CDR2 FQNEAQ. The chain's CDR3 is CASSDSPQGSPYEQYF. The CDR3 nucleotides read TGTGCCAGCAGCGACTCACCCCAGGGAAGCCCGTACGAGCAGTACTTC.

The chain uses TRBV7-2 and TRBJ2-7, with 7 bases matching TRBD1. V shed 4 bases, J shed 4 bases, and the junction held 13 bases outside the gene matches. Germline V gives CDR1 SGHTA, CDR2 FQGNSA. This CDR3 contains 16 residues. CDR3 amino acids: CASSSRTSGTAYEQYF. The CDR3 nucleotides are TGTGCCAGCAGCTCCAGGACGTCCGGGACAGCTTACGAGCAGTACTTC.

This chain links TRBV19 with TRBJ1-5; 8 bases are shared with TRBD1. Germline CDR1 is LNHDA and CDR2 is SQIVND (reference sequence). The CDR3 is 15 residues long. V dropped 6 bases and J dropped 7; count of bases not matched to a gene: 11. The CDR3 DNA sequence: TGTGCCAGTAGCACCCTTGGACAGGGAGAACAGCCCCAGCATTTT. As protein: CASSTLGQGEQPQHF.

The table lists this clonotype with a few counts. J is TRBJ2-1 and V is TRBV7-9; 9 bases are shared with TRBD2. Germline CDR1 is SEHNR and CDR2 is FQNEAQ (reference sequence). The junction had 7 bases not matched to a gene; V was cut back by 0 bases and J by 7 bases. This CDR3 is 16 amino acids long. CDR3 protein: CASSLAVREGRNEQFF. Written as DNA, the CDR3 is TGTGCCAGCAGCTTAGCGGTGCGGGAGGGCCGAAATGAGCAGTTCTTC.

Ten or more counts support this clonotype. The chain links TRBV12-3 or TRBV12-4 to TRBJ2-1; D may correspond to TRBD1 or TRBD2 (5 bases each). With 4 bases removed from V and 8 bases from J, the gap between germline ends came to 15 bases. This CDR3 is built from 14 residues. The DNA of the CDR3 is TGTGCCAGCAGTTCCCTGGGGGATTCCCATGAGCAGTTCTTC. Protein product: CASSSLGDSHEQFF.

Many counts were recorded for this clonotype. The chain couples TRBV6-5 to TRBJ2-1; a possible D gene is TRBD2 (5 bases). The V end was cut by 0 bases, the J end by 5 bases, with 8 bases between. The germline gives CDR1 MNHEY, CDR2 SVGAGI. This CDR3 comprises 14 residues. CDR3 DNA: TGTGCCAGCAGTTACTCGGGAGCACACAATGAGCAGTTCTTC. Translation gives CASSYSGAHNEQFF.

This clonotype was detected only a few times. J is TRBJ2-5 and V is TRBV9; maybe TRBD2 (6 bases). The CDR3 is 16 residues long. The V end lost 4 bases, the J end lost 7 bases, and 23 bases lay between the germline ends. Germline values: CDR1 SGDLS, CDR2 YYNGEE. The CDR3 coding sequence is TGTGCCAGCAGCCCAGAGCCCGGGACTCCCCGAGGGACCCAGTACTTC. It encodes CASSPEPGTPRGTQYF.

This chain links TRBV7-3 with TRBJ2-1; TRBD1 agrees at 8 bases. This CDR3 has 16 amino acids. Trimming at V came to 5 bases and at J to 2 bases, leaving 8 bases not matched to a gene. CDR1 is SGHTA, CDR2 FQGTGA, per germline. As DNA, the CDR3 is TGTGCCAGCAGCCGAAAGGGCAGGGGGCCCTACAATGAGCAGTTCTTC. It yields the protein CASSRKGRGPYNEQFF. Looking up the rest from reference TRBV7-3 and TRBJ2-1 gives the full variable domain: GAGVSQTPSNKVTEKGKYVELRCDPISGHTALYWYRQSLGQGPEFLIYFQGTGAADDSGLPNDRFFAVRPEGSVSTLKIQRTERGDSAVYLCASSRKGRGPYNEQFFGPGTRLTVL.

This clonotype occurred a few times. The chain couples TRBV6-5 to TRBJ2-5; D tentatively fits TRBD1 or TRBD2 (5 bases each). The CDR3 loop spans 16 amino acids. Germline V gene sequence: CDR1 MNHEY, CDR2 SVGAGI. Trimming cost V 4 bases and J 2 bases, with 17 bases left between them. CDR3 in amino acids: CASSSFGGDSQETQYF. The CDR3 nucleotides are TGTGCCAGCAGTTCATTTGGGGGAGACTCACAAGAGACCCAGTACTTC.